A selection of T cell receptor beta chains follows, all from one sample in a study of vaccination effects on CD4 cells after COVID-19. Here immunoSEQ multiplex PCR was the method, and the copy in TCRdb shows in-frame clones only, minus some. The top ten clones hold around 1.3% of a sample with tens of thousands of clones, about 80% of them seen once. These TCRs' antigens remain unknown. Sequenced material: CD4+ T cells from PBMCs cultured with HCoV-229E spike peptides, taken after COVID-19 vaccination. These receptor sequences come from a human donor who received a COVID-19 vaccine. The CDR3 runs from the conserved cysteine through the conserved F or W. The D gene is left open where the match is weak. Clone size, where shown, is once, few, many, or a class for clones that have expanded.

J	size	V	D	DNA	CDR3
TRBJ2-1	.	TRBV2	.	TGTGCCAGCAATTTAGGGGGAGGTGAGCAGTTCTTC	CASNLGGGEQFF
TRBJ2-3	.	TRBV5-1	TRBD1	TGCGCCAGCAGCTTGGGTCCCCCGGGACAGGGCACAGATACGCAGTATTTT	CASSLGPPGQGTDTQYF
TRBJ2-1	.	TRBV3-1/TRBV3-2	.	TGTGCCAGCAGCCAGAAAACAGGGAGCACCTACAATGAGCAGTTCTTC	CASSQKTGSTYNEQFF
TRBJ1-1	.	TRBV3-1/TRBV3-2	.	TGTGCCAGCAGCCTCTTGTCGCTGAACACTGAAGCTTTCTTT	CASSLLSLNTEAFF
TRBJ2-5	.	TRBV28	.	TGTGCCAGCGGAGTACTTGATTACCAAGAGACCCAGTACTTC	CASGVLDYQETQYF
TRBJ2-5	once	TRBV28	TRBD2	TGTGCCAGCAGTCCCCAAAAACTAGCGGGGGTCCCCCAAGAGACCCAGTACTTC	CASSPQKLAGVPQETQYF
TRBJ1-2	.	TRBV6-2/TRBV6-3	.	TGTGCCAGCAGTTACGGGAGGGGCCACTATGGCTACACCTTC	CASSYGRGHYGYTF
TRBJ2-5	.	TRBV6-2/TRBV6-3	.	TGTGCCAGCAGTTACTCGAGGACGGTACTCCAAGAGACCCAGTACTTC	CASSYSRTVLQETQYF
TRBJ1-5	.	TRBV25-1	.	TGTGCCAGCAGCGTGGGCAATCAGCCCCAGCATTTT	CASSVGNQPQHF
TRBJ2-5	.	TRBV5-1	TRBD1	TGCGCCAGCAGCTTGGGAGGGACAGCAGAAGAGACCCAGTACTTC	CASSLGGTAEETQYF
TRBJ2-3	.	TRBV4-3	TRBD2	TGCGCCAGCAGCCCCGGCCTAGCGGGGTCTAGCACAGATACGCAGTATTTT	CASSPGLAGSSTDTQYF
TRBJ2-5	.	TRBV5-1	.	TGCGCCAGCAGCTTGGTAGGGCGTGAAGAGACCCAGTACTTC	CASSLVGREETQYF
TRBJ1-2	few	TRBV7-2	.	TGTGCCAGCAGCTTAGCGGGGCAGATTAACTATGGCTACACCTTC	CASSLAGQINYGYTF
TRBJ1-4	.	TRBV6-5	.	TGTGCCAGCAGTTGGGCAGGGTTCGGTGAAAAACTGTTTTTT	CASSWAGFGEKLFF
TRBJ2-5	once	TRBV10-3	TRBD2	TGTGCCATCAGTGCCCACTTGGGGGGGGAGACCCAGTACTTC	CAISAHLGGETQYF
TRBJ1-2	.	TRBV28	.	TGTGCCAGCAAGGGGTCTGGCTACACCTTC	CASKGSGYTF
TRBJ2-1	.	TRBV5-8	.	TGTGCCAGCCCGTTTGTGATGTTGCGTAGAGGGAATGAGCAGTTCTTC	CASPFVMLRRGNEQFF
TRBJ2-2	few	TRBV5-8	TRBD1	TGTGCCAGCAGCGTTGGGACAGGGGAACCGTCGAACACCGGGGAGCTGTTTTTT	CASSVGTGEPSNTGELFF
TRBJ2-5	.	TRBV5-1	.	TGCGCCAGCAGCTCCAATTCCGGGACTCAAGAGACCCAGTACTTC	CASSSNSGTQETQYF
TRBJ1-6	.	TRBV3-1/TRBV3-2	.	TGTGCCAGCAGCCAAGAGATCCGATTGGGCAGCGCCAAAAATTCACCCCTCCACTTT	CASSQEIRLGSAKNSPLHF
TRBJ1-5	.	TRBV7-8	.	TGTGCCAGCAGCTTAGTCATAGGGAATCAGCCCCAGCATTTT	CASSLVIGNQPQHF
TRBJ1-2	.	TRBV5-1	TRBD1	TGCGCCAGCAGCTTAGGGACAGAAAACTATGGCTACACCTTC	CASSLGTENYGYTF
TRBJ2-2	.	TRBV9	.	TGTGCCAGCAGCCTCCCAACCCGCGGGCAGATCAACACCGGGGAGCTGTTTTTT	CASSLPTRGQINTGELFF
TRBJ2-3	.	TRBV5-1	.	TGCGCCAGCAGCTTGGGACTAGACACAGATACGCAGTATTTT	CASSLGLDTDTQYF
TRBJ2-2	.	TRBV4-1	.	TGCGCCAGCAGCCAAGAAGGGCTCACCGGGGAGCTGTTTTTT	CASSQEGLTGELFF
TRBJ2-3	.	TRBV6-5	.	TGTGCCAGCAGTTCCTCTATGCGGTCGACAGATACGCAGTATTTT	CASSSSMRSTDTQYF
TRBJ2-1	.	TRBV29-1	TRBD1	TGCAGCGGCGGACAGGGATTTTATAATGAGCAGTTCTTC	CSGGQGFYNEQFF
TRBJ2-2	.	TRBV5-6	TRBD2	TGTGCCAGCAGCTTGGTGCGGGGGACGCACACCGGGGAGCTGTTTTTT	CASSLVRGTHTGELFF
TRBJ1-2	.	TRBV28	.	TGTGCCAGCAGTTTCCGGAGGTTTAACTATGGCTACACCTTC	CASSFRRFNYGYTF
TRBJ1-1	.	TRBV12-3/TRBV12-4	.	TGTGCCAGCAGTTCCGGGTACACTGAAGCTTTCTTT	CASSSGYTEAFF
TRBJ1-2	.	TRBV7-2	.	TGTGCCAGCAGCTCCTCCTTGGGAGCTACTACCTATGGCTACACCTTC	CASSSSLGATTYGYTF
TRBJ1-1	.	TRBV18	.	TGTGCCAGCTCTCACAGACAGGTCCTGGCGGACACTGAAGCTTTCTTT	CASSHRQVLADTEAFF
TRBJ2-5	once	TRBV18	TRBD2	TGTGCCAGCTCACCACCCCGACTAGCGGGGGTAAGAGAGACCCAGTACTTC	CASSPPRLAGVRETQYF
TRBJ1-2	once	TRBV6-5	.	TGTGCCGGGTCCGGACAGTCCCTCTATGGCTACACCTTC	CAGSGQSLYGYTF
TRBJ1-3	once	TRBV24-1	.	TGTGCCACCAGTGAGGCTGGAAACACCATATATTTT	CATSEAGNTIYF
TRBJ1-1	.	TRBV7-2	.	TGTGCCAGCAGCGTCGCCCAGGGTTTGAACACTGAAGCTTTCTTT	CASSVAQGLNTEAFF
TRBJ2-2	few	TRBV7-3	.	TGTGCCAGCAGCTTAAGCAGGGACGCGAACACCGGGGAGCTGTTTTTT	CASSLSRDANTGELFF
TRBJ2-2	.	TRBV9	.	TGTGCCAGCAGCGTTTGGGGGGCGAACACCGGGGAGCTGTTTTTT	CASSVWGANTGELFF
TRBJ1-2	.	TRBV29-1	.	TGCAGCGTTGCGGATGCATCAAGTGGCTACACCTTC	CSVADASSGYTF
TRBJ2-3	.	TRBV6-5	.	TGTGCCAGCACTAAACAGGGCCTTCTGCCAGATACGCAGTATTTT	CASTKQGLLPDTQYF
TRBJ1-1	.	TRBV5-1	.	TGCGCCAGCAGCCCAGGGACGCACGACACTGAAGCTTTCTTT	CASSPGTHDTEAFF
TRBJ2-5	.	TRBV24-1	.	TGTGCCACCAGTGATCCCCGGGACATACAAGAGACCCAGTACTTC	CATSDPRDIQETQYF
TRBJ1-6	.	TRBV6-6	TRBD1	TGTGCCAGCAGTCCGCCGGTACTGACAGGGTGGGACTCACCCCTCCACTTT	CASSPPVLTGWDSPLHF
TRBJ2-1	.	TRBV5-1	.	TGCGCCAGCAGCTTTGGGCAGAACAATGAGCAGTTCTTC	CASSFGQNNEQFF
TRBJ1-1	.	TRBV28	.	TGTGCCAGCACCTACAGGACGGAAGCTTTCTTT	CASTYRTEAFF
TRBJ1-4	.	TRBV5-8	TRBD1	TGTGCCAGCAGCTTGGGGAGGGGGCCTGAAAAACTGTTTTTT	CASSLGRGPEKLFF
TRBJ2-5	.	TRBV18	.	TGTGCCAGCTCACCAGGGCTCGACCTTTTTGAGTACTTC	CASSPGLDLFEYF
TRBJ2-3	.	TRBV2	.	TGTGCCAGCAAAGACCCCGGGACAGCGGGTCCCCTGACGGTGGTCAAGACGCAGTATTTT	CASKDPGTAGPLTVVKTQYF
TRBJ2-2	.	TRBV3-1/TRBV3-2	.	TGTGCCAGCAGCCAACGGGCGGGGGAGCTGTTTTTT	CASSQRAGELFF
TRBJ1-5	.	TRBV27	TRBD1	TGTGCCAGCAGTCCACTATCCCTCCCGACAGGGTTCGGGCAGCCCCAGCATTTT	CASSPLSLPTGFGQPQHF
TRBJ1-2	.	TRBV7-8	TRBD1	TGTGCCAGCAGCGCCGTACTCGACAGGGGTGGTGGCTACACCTTC	CASSAVLDRGGGYTF
TRBJ2-6	.	TRBV4-1	TRBD1	TGCGCCAGCAGCCACCTACAGGGGACAGGCCCTGACTCTGGGGCCAACGTCCTGACTTTC	CASSHLQGTGPDSGANVLTF
TRBJ1-5	.	TRBV7-9	.	TGTGCCAGCAGCTTACGTTCGGCAGGGCATAATCAGCCCCAGCATTTT	CASSLRSAGHNQPQHF
TRBJ2-5	.	TRBV7-2	.	TGTGCCAGCAGACCCGGACGTGCTCAAGAGACCCAGTACTTC	CASRPGRAQETQYF
TRBJ1-5	.	TRBV6-1	TRBD1	TGTGCCAGCAGTGATTCAGGGGGAGGTCAGCCCCAGCATTTT	CASSDSGGGQPQHF
TRBJ1-1	once	TRBV5-1	.	TGCGCCAGCAGCTTGGTCTCGGACACTGAAGCTTTCTTT	CASSLVSDTEAFF
TRBJ1-2	few	TRBV4-1	TRBD1	TGCGCCAGCAGCCAAGATCAGAACAGGGGGAGCGGCTACACCTTC	CASSQDQNRGSGYTF
TRBJ1-1	.	TRBV7-8	.	TGTGCCAGCAGCAAGCGGACACCGGAATTGAACACTGAAGCTTTCTTT	CASSKRTPELNTEAFF
TRBJ1-5	.	TRBV6-5	.	TGTGCCAGCAGGCCTCTAAACCCCCAGATACCCCAGCATTTT	CASRPLNPQIPQHF
TRBJ1-2	.	TRBV19	TRBD1	TGTGCCAGTAGTAACCGGGACAGGGATGCTGGCTACACCTTC	CASSNRDRDAGYTF